Below, 16 T cell receptor beta chains from the same sample are listed, as sequenced in a study of T cell clonotyping in hematopoietic cell transplantation. Some clones are missing from TCRdb's copy, which holds only in-frame ones; the method was immunoSEQ multiplex PCR. Found here are about 14,000 clones, around 80% of them singletons; the top ten hold more than 15%. Described time point: recipient sample about 28 days before transplant, after cytoreduction. The sequenced sample was peripheral blood mononuclear cells, obtained before stem cell transplant. Source of these receptors: a man aged 55 to 70 with acute myeloid leukemia. Some clones in this sample may be carry-over from other donors' samples.

This clone was seen a few times. This chain joins TRBV2 and TRBJ1-4; D is possibly TRBD1 (6 bases). Looked up from germline, CDR1 is SNHLY and CDR2 is FYNNEI. The CDR3 loop spans 16 amino acids. V gave up 6 bases and J gave up 8 bases, with 22 bases separating them. The CDR3 DNA sequence: TGTGCCAGCAGGACGACCCCGGCAGGGGAGGGGGAAAAACTGTTTTTT. Its protein is CASRTTPAGEGEKLFF. The entire variable domain, with the rest obtained from reference TRBV2 and TRBJ1-4, is as follows: EPEVTQTPSHQVTQMGQEVILRCVPISNHLYFYWYRQILGQKVEFLVSFYNNEISEKSEIFDDQFSVERPDGSNFTLKIRSTKLEDSAMYFCASRTTPAGEGEKLFFGSGTQLSVL.

Only a few counts were recorded for this clone. The genes are TRBV7-2 and TRBJ2-1; tentative D call: TRBD2 (6 bases). V was trimmed by 2 bases and J by 0 bases, leaving 8 bases between them. CDR3 length equals 15 residues. The germline V gene encodes CDR1 SGHTA and CDR2 FQGNSA. The CDR3 spells CASSLLASSYNEQFF. For the CDR3, the DNA is TGTGCCAGCAGCTTACTAGCGAGCTCCTACAATGAGCAGTTCTTC.

V gene TRBV29-1 combines with J gene TRBJ2-3, with D tentatively TRBD1 or TRBD2 (5 bases each). V was cut by 7 bases and J by 6 bases, with 17 bases left in between. The V gene's germline CDR1 is SQVTM and CDR2 ANQGSEA. This CDR3 is built from 13 residues. CDR3 bases: TGCAGCGCCCTCTCCCCAGGGACCGATACGCAGTATTTT. Its translation is CSALSPGTDTQYF.

This clone was detected once. This chain joins TRBV11-2 and TRBJ1-2, with a possible D match to TRBD1 (6 bases). Germline V gene data show CDR1 as SGHAT and CDR2 as FQNNGV. Between the trimmed V and J ends, which lost 6 bases and 1 base, there was a span of 15 bases. The CDR3 contains 15 residues. Here the CDR3 reads CASRTGQNFNYGYTF. CDR3 bases: TGTGCCAGCAGAACCGGACAGAACTTTAACTATGGCTACACCTTC.

This chain joins TRBV9 and TRBJ1-6; 8 nucleotides line up with TRBD1. Looked up from germline, CDR1 is SGDLS and CDR2 is YYNGEE. CDR3 length: 15 amino acids. V shed 4 bases and J 7 bases; nucleotides not matched to a gene: 7. For the CDR3, the DNA is TGTGCCAGCAGCTCAACGACAGGGGCGAATTCACCCCTCCACTTT. Encoded protein: CASSSTTGANSPLHF. The variable domain in full, with the rest retrieved from reference TRBV9 and TRBJ1-6, is DSGVTQTPKHLITATGQRVTLRCSPRSGDLSVYWYQQSLDQGLQFLIQYYNGEERAKGNILERFSAQQFPDLHSELNLSSLELGDSALYFCASSSTTGANSPLHFGNGTRLTVT.

The chain couples TRBV6-5 to TRBJ2-2; the match to TRBD2 covers 12 bases. The CDR3 spans 16 residues. CDR1 is MNHEY and CDR2 is SVGAGI in the germline V gene. V shed 2 bases, J shed 5 bases, and the junction held 3 bases outside the gene matches. Written as DNA, the CDR3 is TGTGCCAGCAGTTACGGACTAGCGGGAAGGACCGGGGAGCTGTTTTTT. It encodes CASSYGLAGRTGELFF.

This clone was recorded only once. The chain joins TRBV6-1 to TRBJ1-2; weak D call: TRBD1 (5 bases). The CDR3 has 14 residues. Germline values: CDR1 MNHNS, CDR2 SASEGT. The V gene lost 0 bases and the J gene lost 4 bases, with 9 bases spanning the gap. This chain's CDR3 is CASSEAGDSYGYTF. The CDR3 nucleotides are TGTGCCAGCAGTGAAGCCGGAGACAGCTATGGCTACACCTTC.

This chain joins TRBV6-4 and TRBJ1-6; D unclear. V gave up 5 bases and J gave up 5 bases, with 13 bases separating them. This CDR3 is built from 15 residues. Germline CDR1 and CDR2: MRHNA and SNTAGT. This CDR3 is CASSNRAEDNSPLHF. Written as DNA, the CDR3 is TGTGCCAGCAGTAACCGGGCCGAGGATAATTCACCCCTCCACTTT.

Details on this clone: The same CDR3 also results from other DNA sequences found in this sample. J is TRBJ2-7 and V is TRBV7-2; D is unclear. Per the germline V gene, CDR1 is SGHTA and CDR2 is FQGNSA. V was cut by 5 bases and J by 3 bases, with 5 bases left in between. The CDR3 runs 11 residues. The DNA of the CDR3 is TGTGCCAGCAGCGATCGCTACGAGCAGTACTTC. It specifies CASSDRYEQYF.

This sequence joins TRBV27 and TRBJ1-2, with D uncertain. Trimming shortened V by 3 bases and J by 0 bases, and 11 bases separated the two germline ends. Per germline, CDR1 MNHEY and CDR2 SMNVEV (reference sequence). The CDR3 contains 15 residues. As DNA, the CDR3 is TGTGCCAGCAGTTTCTTGAGGGAGTCTAACTATGGCTACACCTTC. As protein: CASSFLRESNYGYTF.

This CDR3 reads CASSPRTGWTTEAFF. DNA for the CDR3: TGTGCCAGCAGCCCCCGGACAGGGTGGACCACTGAAGCTTTCTTT. The rearrangement links TRBV13 to TRBJ1-1, with 8 positions matching TRBD1. The germline CDR1 and CDR2 sequences are PRHDT and FYEKMQ (reference sequence). The CDR3 totals 15 residues. The junction had 9 bases not matched to a gene; V was cut back by 5 bases and J by 4 bases.

This clone was seen a single time. V and J are TRBV6-5 and TRBJ1-2, with D unclear. Trimming took 2 bases from V and 4 from J, leaving 14 bases between them. Germline CDR1 reads MNHEY; CDR2 reads SVGAGI. The CDR3 spans 15 residues. CDR3 residues: CASSYGKGGLYGYTF. CDR3 coding DNA: TGTGCCAGCAGTTACGGTAAAGGCGGACTCTATGGCTACACCTTC.

The V gene is TRBV29-1, the J gene TRBJ2-1; tentatively, D is TRBD1 (6 bases). The CDR3 has 14 amino acids. V lost 6 bases and J lost 6, with 18 bases in between. Germline V gene lookup returns CDR1 SQVTM and CDR2 ANQGSEA. DNA of the CDR3: TGCAGCGTCACTCCGGGGACACTGATCAATGAGCAGTTCTTC. It is translated as CSVTPGTLINEQFF.

V gene TRBV7-7 combines with J gene TRBJ2-5; TRBD1 matches at 9 bases. The V gene's germline CDR1 is SSHAT and CDR2 FNYEAQ (reference sequence). The CDR3 contains 15 residues. The V and J ends lost 5 bases and 2 bases, in that order; junction bases with no gene match: 6. The CDR3 loop reads CASSAGTGKQETQYF. CDR3 coding DNA: TGTGCCAGCAGCGCTGGGACAGGGAAACAAGAGACCCAGTACTTC. The complete variable domain, with remaining parts taken from reference TRBV7-7 and TRBJ2-5, reads GAGVSQSPRYKVTKRGQDVTLRCDPISSHATLYWYQQALGQGPEFLTYFNYEAQPDKSGLPSDRFSAERPEGSISTLTIQRTEQRDSAMYRCASSAGTGKQETQYFGPGTRLLVL.

This chain uses TRBV6-1 with TRBJ2-7; TRBD1 aligns across 8 bases. This CDR3 has 15 residues. J lost 0 bases, V lost 7 bases, and 8 bases had no gene match. CDR1 and CDR2 from the germline V gene are MNHNS and SASEGT. The CDR3 DNA follows: TGTGCCAGCACAAACGGACAGGGTAGCTCCTACGAGCAGTACTTC. Residues: CASTNGQGSSYEQYF.

This clone was observed a handful of times. The chain joins TRBV7-2 to TRBJ2-4; the D gene is possibly TRBD1 (6 bases). Germline CDR1 reads SGHTA; CDR2 reads FQGNSA. The CDR3 consists of 15 residues. Trimming removed 2 bases from V and 8 bases from J, with 16 bases in between. CDR3: CASSLSGTPVDIQYF. Here the CDR3 DNA reads TGTGCCAGCAGCTTATCCGGGACACCGGTTGACATTCAGTACTTC.